This T cell receptor (beta chain) stems from a study of Ad26.COV2.S vaccination and SARS-CoV-2 variants. In the study overall: Donor got 5x10^10 or 1x10^11 viral particles of Ad26.COV2.S.

Concerning this clone: Its target is unknown.

Whole-study findings and limits: The breadth of spike-specific CD8+ and CD4+ T cell responses after vaccination was reportedly substantial.

This table comes from immunoSEQ multiplex PCR, and its TCRdb copy is limited to in-frame clones, with some not included. The table has about 680,000 clones, about 90% seen once. Between the trimmed V and J ends, which lost 5 bases and 9 bases, there was a span of 13 bases. CDR3 length: 12 residues. The germline V gene has CDR1 MNHNS and CDR2 SASEGT. Documented treatment: some 19 received Ad26.COV2.S at low or high dose, single or two shots; about 5 received placebo; per-sample allocation not given. The samples date from day 63 after the first vaccine or placebo injection. The material sequenced was peripheral blood, taken in a trial of Ad26.COV2.S vaccine versus placebo. The V gene is TRBV6-1, the J gene TRBJ2-5; D is tentatively TRBD1 or TRBD2 (5 bases each). This clonotype was sampled from a person between 18 and 65 years old who received the Ad26.COV2.S COVID-19 vaccine or a placebo. This CDR3 is CASSPQGVAQYF. DNA of the CDR3: TGTGCCAGCAGTCCTCAGGGAGTGGCCCAGTACTTC.